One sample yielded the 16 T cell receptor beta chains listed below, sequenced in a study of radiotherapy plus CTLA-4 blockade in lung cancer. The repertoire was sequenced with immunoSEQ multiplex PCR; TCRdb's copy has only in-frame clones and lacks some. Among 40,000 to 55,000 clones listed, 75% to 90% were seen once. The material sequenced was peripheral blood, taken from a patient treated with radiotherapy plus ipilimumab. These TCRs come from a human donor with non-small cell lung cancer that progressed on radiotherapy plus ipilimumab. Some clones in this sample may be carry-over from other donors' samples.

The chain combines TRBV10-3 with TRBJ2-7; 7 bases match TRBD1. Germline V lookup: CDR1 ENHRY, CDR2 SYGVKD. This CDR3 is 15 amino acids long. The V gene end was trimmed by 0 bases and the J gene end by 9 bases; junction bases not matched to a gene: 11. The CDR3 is CAISESKGAAARQYF. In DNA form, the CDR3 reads TGTGCCATCAGTGAGTCGAAGGGGGCCGCGGCTAGGCAGTACTTC.

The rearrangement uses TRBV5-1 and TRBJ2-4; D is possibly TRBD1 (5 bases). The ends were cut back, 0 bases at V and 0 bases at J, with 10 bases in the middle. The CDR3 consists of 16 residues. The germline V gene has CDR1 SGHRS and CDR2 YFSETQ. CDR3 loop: CASSLGQTLAKNIQYF. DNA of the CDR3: TGCGCCAGCAGCTTGGGACAGACCTTAGCCAAAAACATTCAGTACTTC.

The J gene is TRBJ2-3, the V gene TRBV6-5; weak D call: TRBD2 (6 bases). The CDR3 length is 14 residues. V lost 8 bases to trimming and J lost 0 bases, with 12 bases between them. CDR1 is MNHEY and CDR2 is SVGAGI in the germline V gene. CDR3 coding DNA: TGTGCCAGCGCGCGGGGTATGAGCACAGATACGCAGTATTTT. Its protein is CASARGMSTDTQYF.

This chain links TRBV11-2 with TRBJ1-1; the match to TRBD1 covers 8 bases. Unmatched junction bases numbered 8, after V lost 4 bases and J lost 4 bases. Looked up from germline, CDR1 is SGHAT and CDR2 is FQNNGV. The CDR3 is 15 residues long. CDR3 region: CASSSYRGMGTEAFF. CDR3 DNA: TGTGCCAGCAGCTCGTACAGGGGGATGGGCACTGAAGCTTTCTTT.

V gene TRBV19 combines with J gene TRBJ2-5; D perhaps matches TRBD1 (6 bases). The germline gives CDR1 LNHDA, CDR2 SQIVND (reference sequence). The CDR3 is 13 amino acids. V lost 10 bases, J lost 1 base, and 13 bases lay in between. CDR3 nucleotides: TGTGCCACTGGACAGAATCGCCAAGAGACCCAGTACTTC. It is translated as CATGQNRQETQYF.

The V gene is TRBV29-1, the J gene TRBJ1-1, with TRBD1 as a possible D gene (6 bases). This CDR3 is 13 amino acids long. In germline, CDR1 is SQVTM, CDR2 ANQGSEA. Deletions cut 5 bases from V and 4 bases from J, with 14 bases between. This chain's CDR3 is CSVRGGLSTEAFF. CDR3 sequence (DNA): TGCAGCGTTCGAGGGGGTTTGTCCACTGAAGCTTTCTTT. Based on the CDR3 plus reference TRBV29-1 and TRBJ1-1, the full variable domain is SAVISQKPSRDICQRGTSLTIQCQVDSQVTMMFWYRQQPGQSLTLIATANQGSEATYESGFVIDKFPISRPNLTFSTLTVSNMSPEDSSIYLCSVRGGLSTEAFFGQGTRLTVV.

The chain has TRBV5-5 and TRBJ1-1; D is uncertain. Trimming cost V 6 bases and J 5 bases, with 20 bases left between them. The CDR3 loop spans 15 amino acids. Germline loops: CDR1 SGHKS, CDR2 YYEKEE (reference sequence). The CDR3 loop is CASTSSLPVGTEAFF. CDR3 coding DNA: TGTGCCAGCACCTCGTCGCTCCCGGTCGGGACTGAAGCTTTCTTT.

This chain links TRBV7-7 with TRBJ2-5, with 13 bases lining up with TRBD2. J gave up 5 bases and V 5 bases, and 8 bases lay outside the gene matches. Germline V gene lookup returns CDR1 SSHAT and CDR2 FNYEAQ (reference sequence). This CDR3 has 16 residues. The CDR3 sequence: CASSPGLAGARETQYF. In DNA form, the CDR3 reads TGTGCCAGCAGCCCCGGACTAGCGGGAGCGAGGGAGACCCAGTACTTC.

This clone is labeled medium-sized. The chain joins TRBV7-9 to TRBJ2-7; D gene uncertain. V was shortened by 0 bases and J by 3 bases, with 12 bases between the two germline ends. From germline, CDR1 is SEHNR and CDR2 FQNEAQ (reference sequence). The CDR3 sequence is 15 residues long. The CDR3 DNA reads TGTGCCAGCAGCTTAGCCCAGGCACACATCTACGAGCAGTACTTC. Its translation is CASSLAQAHIYEQYF.

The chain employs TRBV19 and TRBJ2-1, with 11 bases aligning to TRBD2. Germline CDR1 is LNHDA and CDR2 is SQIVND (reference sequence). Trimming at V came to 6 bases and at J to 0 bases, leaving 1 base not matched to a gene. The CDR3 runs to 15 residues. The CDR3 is CASSTSGGSYNEQFF. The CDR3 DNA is TGTGCCAGTAGCACTAGCGGGGGCTCCTACAATGAGCAGTTCTTC.

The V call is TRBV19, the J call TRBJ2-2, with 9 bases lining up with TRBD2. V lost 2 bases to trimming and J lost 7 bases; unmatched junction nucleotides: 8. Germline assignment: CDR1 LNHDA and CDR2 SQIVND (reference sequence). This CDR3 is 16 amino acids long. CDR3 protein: CASSIFAGGTGGELFF. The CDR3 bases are TGTGCCAGTAGTATATTCGCGGGAGGGACCGGCGGGGAGCTGTTTTTT.

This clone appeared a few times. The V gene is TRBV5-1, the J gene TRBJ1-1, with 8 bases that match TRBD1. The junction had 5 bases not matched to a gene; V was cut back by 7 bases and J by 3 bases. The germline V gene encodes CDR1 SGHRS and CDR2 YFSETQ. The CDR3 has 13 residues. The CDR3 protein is CASRQGTDTEAFF. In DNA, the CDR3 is TGCGCCAGCCGACAGGGGACGGACACTGAAGCTTTCTTT.

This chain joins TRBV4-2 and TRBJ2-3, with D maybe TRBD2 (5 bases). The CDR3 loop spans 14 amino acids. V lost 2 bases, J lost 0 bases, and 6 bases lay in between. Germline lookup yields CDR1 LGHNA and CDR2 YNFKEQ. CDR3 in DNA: TGTGCCAGCAGCCAACGGACTAGCACAGATACGCAGTATTTT. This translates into CASSQRTSTDTQYF.

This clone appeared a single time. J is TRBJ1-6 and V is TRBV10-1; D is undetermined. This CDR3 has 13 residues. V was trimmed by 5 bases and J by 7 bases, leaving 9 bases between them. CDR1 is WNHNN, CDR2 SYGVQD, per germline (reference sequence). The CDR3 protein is CASSPGRNSPLHF. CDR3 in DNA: TGCGCCAGCAGTCCGGGGAGGAATTCACCCCTCCACTTT.

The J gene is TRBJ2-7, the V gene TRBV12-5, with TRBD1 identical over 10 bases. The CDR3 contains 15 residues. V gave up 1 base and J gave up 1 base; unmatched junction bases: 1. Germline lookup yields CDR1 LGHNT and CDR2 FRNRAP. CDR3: CASGLGTGGSYEQYF. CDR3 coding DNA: TGTGCTAGTGGTTTGGGGACAGGGGGTTCCTACGAGCAGTACTTC.

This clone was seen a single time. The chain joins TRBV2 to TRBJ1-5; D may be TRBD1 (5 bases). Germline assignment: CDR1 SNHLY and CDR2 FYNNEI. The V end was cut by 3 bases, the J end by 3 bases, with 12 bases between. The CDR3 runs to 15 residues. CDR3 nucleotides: TGTGCCAGCAGTGAGCGGAGGGGAGTCAATCAGCCCCAGCATTTT. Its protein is CASSERRGVNQPQHF.